Sequencing of this T cell receptor beta chain was carried out in a study of T cell responses to AZD1222 COVID-19 vaccine. Findings and caveats of the study: A rise in Spike-specific TCR breadth and depth followed two AZD1222 doses. Samples come after the peak T cell response, not at day 14.

Clones were sequenced by immunoSEQ multiplex PCR, and TCRdb holds only the in-frame ones, with some missing. This sample has some 66,000 clones, with approximately 90% found just once. Turning to this clone: Antigen specificity is unknown.

This CDR3 has 12 amino acids. V lost 3 bases and J lost 12, with 12 bases in between. The source material was peripheral blood, sampled 28 days after the second AZD1222 dose. The TCR comes from an adult who received the AZD1222 COVID-19 vaccine. The chain links TRBV23-1 to TRBJ1-5; D is uncertain. TRBV23-1 is assigned to the ORF class and has an uncertain function. The CDR3 DNA sequence: TGCGCCAGCAGTCAGGCATCCCCGATCCAGCATTTT. It codes for CASSQASPIQHF.